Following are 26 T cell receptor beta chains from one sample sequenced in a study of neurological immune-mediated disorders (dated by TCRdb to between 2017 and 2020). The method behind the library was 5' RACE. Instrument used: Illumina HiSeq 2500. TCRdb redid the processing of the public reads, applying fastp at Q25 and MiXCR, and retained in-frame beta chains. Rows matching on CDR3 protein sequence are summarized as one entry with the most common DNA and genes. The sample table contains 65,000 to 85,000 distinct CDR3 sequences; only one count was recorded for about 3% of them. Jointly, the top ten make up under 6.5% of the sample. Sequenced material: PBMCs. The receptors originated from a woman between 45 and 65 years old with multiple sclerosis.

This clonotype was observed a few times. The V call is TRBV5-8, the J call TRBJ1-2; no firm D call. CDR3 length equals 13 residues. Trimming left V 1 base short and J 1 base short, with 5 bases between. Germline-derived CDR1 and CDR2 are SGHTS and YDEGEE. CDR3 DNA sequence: TGTGCCAGCAGCTTGCTTCTTAACTATGGCTACACCTTC. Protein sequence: CASSLLLNYGYTF.

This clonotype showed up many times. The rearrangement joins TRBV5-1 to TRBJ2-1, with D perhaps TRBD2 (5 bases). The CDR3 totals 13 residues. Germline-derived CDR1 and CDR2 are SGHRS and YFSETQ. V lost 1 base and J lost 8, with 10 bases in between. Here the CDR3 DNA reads TGCGCCAGCAGCTTGCGAGGGTTCGATGAGCAGTTCTTC. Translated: CASSLRGFDEQFF.

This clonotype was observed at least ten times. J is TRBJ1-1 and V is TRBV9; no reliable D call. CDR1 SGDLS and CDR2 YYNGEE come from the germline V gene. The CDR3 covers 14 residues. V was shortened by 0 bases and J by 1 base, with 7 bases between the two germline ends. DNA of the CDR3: TGTGCCAGCAGCGTAGAGGCCAGGAACACTGAAGCTTTCTTT. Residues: CASSVEARNTEAFF.

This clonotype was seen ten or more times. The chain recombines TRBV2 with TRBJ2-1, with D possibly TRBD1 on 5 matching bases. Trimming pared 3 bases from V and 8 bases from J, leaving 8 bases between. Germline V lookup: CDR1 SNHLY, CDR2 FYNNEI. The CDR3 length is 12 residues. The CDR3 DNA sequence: TGTGCCAGCAGTGACCCAGGGCATGAGCAGTTCTTC. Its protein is CASSDPGHEQFF.

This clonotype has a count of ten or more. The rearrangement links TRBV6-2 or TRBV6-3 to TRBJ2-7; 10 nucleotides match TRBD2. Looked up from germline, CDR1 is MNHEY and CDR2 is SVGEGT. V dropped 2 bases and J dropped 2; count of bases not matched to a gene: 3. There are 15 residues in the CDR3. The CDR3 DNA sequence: TGTGCCAGCAGTTACGGGGGACTAGCGACCTACGAGCAGTACTTC. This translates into CASSYGGLATYEQYF.

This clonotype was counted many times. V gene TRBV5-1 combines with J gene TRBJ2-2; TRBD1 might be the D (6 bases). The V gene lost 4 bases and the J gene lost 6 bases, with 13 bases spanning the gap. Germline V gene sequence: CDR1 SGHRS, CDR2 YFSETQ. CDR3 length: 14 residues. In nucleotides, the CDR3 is TGCGCCAGCAGCGCATCACAGGGTTCCGGGGAGCTGTTTTTT. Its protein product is CASSASQGSGELFF.

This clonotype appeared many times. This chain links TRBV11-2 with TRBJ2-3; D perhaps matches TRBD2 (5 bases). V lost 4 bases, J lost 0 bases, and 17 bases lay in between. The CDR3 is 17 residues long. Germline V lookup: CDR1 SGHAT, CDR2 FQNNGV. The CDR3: CASSSRLAYDSTDTQYF. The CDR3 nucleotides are TGTGCCAGCAGCTCGAGATTAGCGTACGATAGCACAGATACGCAGTATTTT.

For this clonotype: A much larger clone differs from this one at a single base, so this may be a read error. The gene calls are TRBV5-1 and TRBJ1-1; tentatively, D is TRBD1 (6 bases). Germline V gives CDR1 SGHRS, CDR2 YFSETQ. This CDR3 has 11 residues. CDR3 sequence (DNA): TGCGCCAGCAGCTTTGGACAGACCCATAAATTT. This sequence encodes CASSFGQTHKF.

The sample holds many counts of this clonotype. CDR3 protein: CASSLWGDELFF. CDR3 nucleotides: TGTGCCAGCAGCTTATGGGGGGACGAGCTGTTTTTT. This chain connects TRBV7-2 to TRBJ2-2; weak D call: TRBD2 (6 bases). Trimming removed 2 bases from V and 11 bases from J, with 9 bases in between. The germline CDR1 and CDR2 sequences are SGHTA and FQGNSA. This CDR3 is 12 amino acids long.

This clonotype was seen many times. This chain's CDR3 is CATSDFNPETQYF. CDR3 DNA: TGTGCCACCAGTGATTTTAATCCAGAGACCCAGTACTTC. The V and J genes are TRBV24-1 and TRBJ2-5, with D hard to call. V lost 1 base and J 4 bases, leaving 6 bases between the germline ends. The CDR3 contains 13 residues. Germline V gives CDR1 KGHDR, CDR2 SFDVKD.

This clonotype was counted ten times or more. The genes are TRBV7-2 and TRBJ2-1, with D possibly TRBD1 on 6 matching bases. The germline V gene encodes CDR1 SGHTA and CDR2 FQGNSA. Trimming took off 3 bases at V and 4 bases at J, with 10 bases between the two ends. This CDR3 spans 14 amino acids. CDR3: CASSFRGIYNEQFF. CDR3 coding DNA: TGTGCCAGCAGCTTCAGGGGAATATACAATGAGCAGTTCTTC.

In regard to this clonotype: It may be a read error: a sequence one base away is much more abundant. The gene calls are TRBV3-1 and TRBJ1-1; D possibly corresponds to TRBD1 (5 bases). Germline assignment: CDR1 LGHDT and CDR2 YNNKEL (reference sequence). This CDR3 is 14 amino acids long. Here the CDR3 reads CASSQGPRYTAAFF. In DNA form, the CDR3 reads TGTGCCAGCAGCCAGGGACCTAGGTACACTGCAGCTTTCTTT.

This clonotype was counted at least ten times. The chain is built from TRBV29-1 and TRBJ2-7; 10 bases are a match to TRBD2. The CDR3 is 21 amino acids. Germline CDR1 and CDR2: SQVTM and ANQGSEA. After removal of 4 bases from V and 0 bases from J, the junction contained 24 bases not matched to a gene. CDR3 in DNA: TGCAGCGTTGGTGGGTTTGGGGCAGCCCGAGAAAGCGGGAGGGCCTCCTACGAGCAGTACTTC. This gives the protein CSVGGFGAARESGRASYEQYF.

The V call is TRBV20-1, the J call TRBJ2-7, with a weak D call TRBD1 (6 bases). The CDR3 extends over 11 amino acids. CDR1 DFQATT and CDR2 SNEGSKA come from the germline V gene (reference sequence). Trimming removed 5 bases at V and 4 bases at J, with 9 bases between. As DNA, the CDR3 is TGCAGTGCTCACAGGGATTACGAGCAGTACTTC. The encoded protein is CSAHRDYEQYF.

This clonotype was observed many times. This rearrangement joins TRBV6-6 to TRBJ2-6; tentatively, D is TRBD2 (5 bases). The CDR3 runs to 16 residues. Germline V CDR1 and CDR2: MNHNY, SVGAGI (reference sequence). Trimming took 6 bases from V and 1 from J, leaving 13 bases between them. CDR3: CASSEPRTSGANVLTF. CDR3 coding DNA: TGTGCCAGCAGCGAACCAAGGACTTCTGGGGCCAACGTCCTGACTTTC.

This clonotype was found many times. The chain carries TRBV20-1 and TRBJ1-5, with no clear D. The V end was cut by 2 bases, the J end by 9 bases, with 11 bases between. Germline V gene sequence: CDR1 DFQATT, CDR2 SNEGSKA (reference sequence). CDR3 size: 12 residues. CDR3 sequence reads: CSARLLSGPQHF. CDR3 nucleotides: TGCAGTGCTAGATTACTCTCGGGGCCCCAGCATTTT.

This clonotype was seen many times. The CDR3 reads CASSFRYQPQHF. The CDR3 nucleotides read TGTGCCAGCAGTTTTAGGTATCAGCCCCAGCATTTT. V usage is TRBV28 and J usage is TRBJ1-5, with D hard to call. Per the germline V gene, CDR1 is MDHEN and CDR2 is SYDVKM. This CDR3 region has 12 residues. Deletions cut 3 bases from V and 5 bases from J, with 5 bases between.

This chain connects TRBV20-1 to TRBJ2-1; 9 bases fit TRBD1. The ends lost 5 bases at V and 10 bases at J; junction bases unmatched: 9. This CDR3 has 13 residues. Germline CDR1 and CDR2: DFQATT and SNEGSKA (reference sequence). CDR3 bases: TGCAGTGCTCCTCCGGGACAGGGATACGAGCAGTTCTTC. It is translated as CSAPPGQGYEQFF.

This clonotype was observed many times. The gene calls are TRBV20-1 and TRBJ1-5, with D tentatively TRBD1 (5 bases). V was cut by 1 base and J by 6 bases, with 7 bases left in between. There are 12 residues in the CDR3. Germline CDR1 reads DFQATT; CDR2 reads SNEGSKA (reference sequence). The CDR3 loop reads CSARVGVQPQHF. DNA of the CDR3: TGCAGTGCTAGAGTGGGGGTTCAGCCCCAGCATTTT.

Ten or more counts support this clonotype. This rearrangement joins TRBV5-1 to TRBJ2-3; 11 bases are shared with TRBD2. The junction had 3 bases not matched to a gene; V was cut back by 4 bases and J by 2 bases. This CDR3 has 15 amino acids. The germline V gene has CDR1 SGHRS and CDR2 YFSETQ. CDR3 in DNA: TGCGCCAGCAGCCAGGGACTAGCGGTCACAGATACGCAGTATTTT. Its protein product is CASSQGLAVTDTQYF.

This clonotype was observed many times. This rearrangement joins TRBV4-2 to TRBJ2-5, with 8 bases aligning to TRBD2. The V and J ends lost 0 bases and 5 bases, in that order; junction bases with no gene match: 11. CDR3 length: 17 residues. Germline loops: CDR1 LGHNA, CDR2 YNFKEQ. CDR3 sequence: CASSQEGDSGALETQYF. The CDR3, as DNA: TGTGCCAGCAGCCAAGAAGGCGATAGCGGGGCTCTGGAGACCCAGTACTTC.

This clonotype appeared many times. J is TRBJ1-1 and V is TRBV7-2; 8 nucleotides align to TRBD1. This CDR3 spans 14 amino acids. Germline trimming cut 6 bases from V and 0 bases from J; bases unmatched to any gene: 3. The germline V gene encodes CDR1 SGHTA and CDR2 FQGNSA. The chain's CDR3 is CASRTTGVNTEAFF. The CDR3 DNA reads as TGTGCCAGCAGAACGACAGGGGTGAACACTGAAGCTTTCTTT.

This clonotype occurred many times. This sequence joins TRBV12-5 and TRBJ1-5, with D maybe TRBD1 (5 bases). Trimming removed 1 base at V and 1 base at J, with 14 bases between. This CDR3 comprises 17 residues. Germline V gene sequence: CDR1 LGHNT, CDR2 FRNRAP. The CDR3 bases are TGTGCTAGTGGTTTGGCAGAGGGACTGACGAGCAATCAGCCCCAGCATTTT. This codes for CASGLAEGLTSNQPQHF.

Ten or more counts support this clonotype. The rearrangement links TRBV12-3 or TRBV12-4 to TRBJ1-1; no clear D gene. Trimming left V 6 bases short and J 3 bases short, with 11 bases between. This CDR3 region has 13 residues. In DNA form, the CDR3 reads TGTGCCAGCAGCAGGACCCGGGACACTGAAGCTTTCTTT. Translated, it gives CASSRTRDTEAFF.

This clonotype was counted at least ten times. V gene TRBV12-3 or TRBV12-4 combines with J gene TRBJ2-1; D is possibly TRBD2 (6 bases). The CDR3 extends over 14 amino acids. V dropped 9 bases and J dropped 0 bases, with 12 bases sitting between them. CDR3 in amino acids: CASSWGDSYNEQFF. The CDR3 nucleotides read TGTGCCAGTTCATGGGGGGACTCCTACAATGAGCAGTTCTTC.

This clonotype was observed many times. The CDR3 nucleotides read TGTGCCAGCAGTTTGGGATACGCTGAAGCTTTCTTT. Translated: CASSLGYAEAFF. This chain links TRBV12-3 or TRBV12-4 with TRBJ1-1; D uncertain. This CDR3 spans 12 amino acids. Trimming removed 3 bases from V and 6 bases from J, with 8 bases in between.